Following are 25 T cell receptor beta chains from one sample sequenced in a study of blood T cell repertoires in COVID-19. Measured with immunoSEQ multiplex PCR; TCRdb has only the in-frame clones, and not every one. Among 140,000 or so clones listed, just under 85% were seen once. The sample consisted of PBMCs or T cells enriched from blood (not recorded which). These receptors were collected from a man in his fifties who had recovered from COVID-19.

The chain recombines TRBV5-4 with TRBJ2-2; the match to TRBD2 covers 12 bases. Trimming at V came to 4 bases and at J to 4 bases, leaving 5 bases not matched to a gene. The CDR3 contains 16 residues. Germline CDR1 and CDR2: SGHNT and YYREEE (reference sequence). CDR3: CASSPSGGAVTGELFF. CDR3 DNA: TGTGCCAGCAGCCCTAGCGGGGGGGCCGTCACCGGGGAGCTGTTTTTT. The variable domain in full, completed from reference TRBV5-4 and TRBJ2-2, reads ETGVTQSPTHLIKTRGQQVTLRCSSQSGHNTVSWYQQALGQGPQFIFQYYREEENGRGNFPPRFSGLQFPNYSSELNVNALELDDSALYLCASSPSGGAVTGELFFGEGSRLTVL.

The gene calls are TRBV18 and TRBJ2-7; tentatively, D is TRBD1 (5 bases). V lost 4 bases, J lost 5 bases, and 9 bases lay in between. The germline CDR1 and CDR2 sequences are KGHSH and LQKENI. The CDR3 covers 12 residues. The CDR3 bases are TGTGCCAGCTCACTTCGACAGAACGAGCAGTACTTC. Its protein is CASSLRQNEQYF.

This clone was detected a few times. Additional DNA sequences in this sample encode the identical CDR3. The rearrangement uses TRBV6-5 and TRBJ1-1, with D possibly matching TRBD1 (5 bases). The CDR3 sequence is 16 residues long. The V end lost 0 bases, the J end lost 3 bases, and 14 bases lay between the germline ends. Per germline, CDR1 MNHEY and CDR2 SVGAGI. CDR3 amino acids: CASSYSSSGGDTEAFF. CDR3 bases: TGTGCCAGCAGTTACTCGAGTAGTGGGGGGGACACTGAAGCTTTCTTT.

The chain employs TRBV7-9 and TRBJ2-3; 8 bases are a match to TRBD1. V trimming: 1 base; J trimming: 0 bases; junction bases outside the gene matches: 6. This CDR3 comprises 17 residues. The germline gives CDR1 SEHNR, CDR2 FQNEAQ (reference sequence). In DNA, the CDR3 is TGTGCCAGCAGCTTAGTTAGCAGGGGGCCTAGCACAGATACGCAGTATTTT. Protein: CASSLVSRGPSTDTQYF. The variable domain in full, completed from reference TRBV7-9 and TRBJ2-3, reads DTGVSQNPRHKITKRGQNVTFRCDPISEHNRLYWYRQTLGQGPEFLTYFQNEAQLEKSRLLSDRFSAERPKGSFSTLEIQRTEQGDSAMYLCASSLVSRGPSTDTQYFGPGTRLTVL.

The V call is TRBV24-1, the J call TRBJ2-5; D call uncertain. Germline V gene sequence: CDR1 KGHDR, CDR2 SFDVKD. The V end was cut by 2 bases, the J end by 4 bases, with 4 bases between. The CDR3 length is 12 residues. DNA for the CDR3: TGTGCCACCAGTGATTCATTAGAGACCCAGTACTTC. It translates to CATSDSLETQYF.

The chain joins TRBV7-2 to TRBJ2-5, with 7 bases lining up with TRBD1. The trim removed 3 bases at V and 5 bases at J, leaving 12 bases unmatched. Germline assignment: CDR1 SGHTA and CDR2 FQGNSA. This CDR3 is built from 16 residues. This chain's CDR3 is CASSLAPQGNGETQYF. The CDR3 DNA reads TGTGCCAGCAGCTTGGCCCCACAGGGGAACGGGGAGACCCAGTACTTC. The variable domain in full, with the rest retrieved from reference TRBV7-2 and TRBJ2-5, is GAGVSQSPSNKVTEKGKDVELRCDPISGHTALYWYRQSLGQGLEFLIYFQGNSAPDKSGLPSDRFSAERTGGSVSTLTIQRTQQEDSAVYLCASSLAPQGNGETQYFGPGTRLLVL.

A single count supports this clone. The chain joins TRBV29-1 to TRBJ1-1, with D unclear. Germline CDR1 and CDR2: SQVTM and ANQGSEA. The CDR3 has 12 amino acids. Trimming removed 4 bases from V and 1 base from J, with 7 bases in between. The CDR3 region is CSVVAGNTEAFF. Here the CDR3 DNA reads TGCAGCGTTGTAGCCGGGAACACTGAAGCTTTCTTT.

The chain employs TRBV5-1 and TRBJ2-3, with 8 nucleotides matching TRBD1. Germline loops: CDR1 SGHRS, CDR2 YFSETQ. This CDR3 region has 15 residues. With V trimmed by 0 bases and J by 1 base, 1 base remained unmatched. The CDR3 spells CASSLADRGTDTQYF. The CDR3 DNA sequence: TGCGCCAGCAGCTTGGCGGACAGGGGCACAGATACGCAGTATTTT.

This chain links TRBV3-1 (or the pseudogene TRBV3-2) with TRBJ1-2; a weak D match, TRBD1 (5 bases). Germline V gene data show CDR1 as LGHDT and CDR2 as YNNKEL (reference sequence). The ends were cut back, 8 bases at V and 1 base at J, with 11 bases in the middle. The length of the CDR3 is 13 residues. The DNA of the CDR3 is TGTGCCAGCCAAGGCGGGGGTAACTATGGCTACACCTTC. Translated: CASQGGGNYGYTF.

The chain uses TRBV27 and TRBJ2-7; perhaps TRBD1 as D (6 bases). The CDR3 loop spans 12 amino acids. Between the trimmed V and J ends, which lost 5 bases and 7 bases, there was a span of 12 bases. The germline CDR1 and CDR2 sequences are MNHEY and SMNVEV (reference sequence). The CDR3 here is CASSPLQGEQYF. The CDR3 DNA reads as TGTGCCAGCAGTCCCCTCCAGGGGGAGCAGTACTTC.

This clone was counted only a few times. The rearrangement uses TRBV6-5 and TRBJ1-2; D possibly corresponds to TRBD1 (6 bases). V lost 0 bases and J lost 2, with 13 bases in between. This CDR3 region has 16 residues. Germline loops: CDR1 MNHEY, CDR2 SVGAGI. The CDR3 bases are TGTGCCAGCAGTTACTCGCAGGGGCGGAGCAACTATGGCTACACCTTC. Its protein product is CASSYSQGRSNYGYTF.

The chain couples TRBV3-1 (or the pseudogene TRBV3-2) to TRBJ2-7, with 7 bases aligning to TRBD2. This CDR3 is 16 amino acids long. With 1 base clipped from V and 0 bases from J, the junction kept 6 bases outside the gene matches. Per the germline V gene, CDR1 is LGHDT and CDR2 is YNNKEL (reference sequence). The CDR3 bases are TGTGCCAGCAGCCAAGCTTTGGGGGGGGGCTCCTACGAGCAGTACTTC. Protein product: CASSQALGGGSYEQYF.

The chain recombines TRBV7-2 with TRBJ2-7, with 11 bases matching TRBD2. In germline, CDR1 is SGHTA, CDR2 FQGNSA. The CDR3 runs to 18 residues. V dropped 5 bases and J dropped 3; count of bases not matched to a gene: 15. The CDR3 DNA reads TGTGCCAGCAGCCGTACCACTAGCGGGGGTCTCAGGGTCTACGAGCAGTACTTC. Protein: CASSRTTSGGLRVYEQYF.

At least ten counts were recorded for this clone. The chain has TRBV6-1 and TRBJ2-1, with 10 bases matching TRBD1. CDR1 is MNHNS and CDR2 is SASEGT in the germline V gene. The J segment lost 8 bases and the V segment lost 3 bases, leaving 7 bases of the junction unmatched. This CDR3 region has 15 residues. The CDR3 bases are TGTGCCAGCAGTGAGGACAGGGGGGGTTTAGATGAGCAGTTCTTC. This sequence encodes CASSEDRGGLDEQFF.

This clone was seen only once. The chain combines TRBV5-1 with TRBJ2-7, with D unresolved. This CDR3 has 14 residues. Trimming took 4 bases from V and 0 from J, leaving 11 bases between them. Germline loops: CDR1 SGHRS, CDR2 YFSETQ. This CDR3 is CASSKERLSYEQYF. The DNA for the CDR3 is TGCGCCAGCAGCAAGGAGCGCCTCTCCTACGAGCAGTACTTC.

The chain joins TRBV18 to TRBJ1-3; the D gene is possibly TRBD1 (6 bases). Germline CDR1 is KGHSH and CDR2 is LQKENI. V lost 2 bases to trimming and J lost 0 bases, with 11 bases between them. This CDR3 spans 16 amino acids. The CDR3 sequence: CASSPGQPDSGNTIYF. In nucleotides, the CDR3 is TGTGCCAGCTCACCAGGACAGCCGGACTCTGGAAACACCATATATTTT.

The J gene is TRBJ1-1, the V gene TRBV29-1, with TRBD1 identical over 11 bases. CDR3 length: 18 residues. The germline V gene encodes CDR1 SQVTM and CDR2 ANQGSEA. CDR3 sequence (DNA): TGCTCCGGCTGGGACAGGGGGTCCCGAAACAAAATGAACACTGAAGCTTTCTTT. It codes for CSGWDRGSRNKMNTEAFF.

This chain joins TRBV5-6 and TRBJ1-2, with unresolved D. The CDR3 has 11 residues. The V gene's germline CDR1 is SGHDT and CDR2 YYEEEE. Trimming removed 5 bases from V and 7 bases from J, with 9 bases in between. The DNA for the CDR3 is TGTGCCAGCAGTCTCGGGGTTGGCTACACCTTC. Translation gives CASSLGVGYTF.

The J gene is TRBJ2-7, the V gene TRBV4-1; TRBD1 agrees at 8 bases. Germline V gene data show CDR1 as MGHRA and CDR2 as YSYEKL. This CDR3 region has 16 residues. Unmatched junction bases numbered 10, after V lost 4 bases and J lost 2 bases. The CDR3 DNA reads TGCGCCAGCAGCCCCGACCCCGGGACAGGTCCCTACGAGCAGTACTTC. Encoded protein: CASSPDPGTGPYEQYF.

This clone was recorded only once. The rearrangement joins TRBV12-2 to TRBJ2-3; no check of the table's D call, TRBD2, against the DNA was made. TRBV12-2 is a pseudogene. CDR3 length: 21 residues. Here the CDR3 DNA reads TGTGCAAGTCCCGTAGGGTCAGGGCTAGCGGGGGGGAGATCTAGCACAGATACGCAGTATTTT. Protein: CASPVGSGLAGGRSSTDTQYF.

The genes are TRBV11-2 and TRBJ1-5; TRBD1 aligns across 9 bases. V shed 5 bases, J shed 4 bases, and the junction held 9 bases outside the gene matches. This CDR3 spans 16 amino acids. Germline assignment: CDR1 SGHAT and CDR2 FQNNGV. The CDR3: CASSPTSGTGNQPQHF. CDR3 DNA sequence: TGTGCCAGCAGCCCCACTTCCGGGACAGGGAATCAGCCCCAGCATTTT.

Only a few counts were recorded for this clone. The CDR3 sequence is CASSPDREVSSPLHF. Here the CDR3 DNA reads TGTGCCAGCTCCCCGGACAGGGAAGTTAGTTCACCCCTCCACTTT. V gene TRBV18 combines with J gene TRBJ1-6; 8 bases fit TRBD1. The CDR3 runs 15 residues. The germline gives CDR1 KGHSH, CDR2 LQKENI. Trimming cost V 6 bases and J 9 bases; bases outside gene matches: 10.

The CDR3 is CASSLQGCNQPQHF. The CDR3 nucleotides are TGTGCCAGCTCACTCCAGGGGTGCAATCAGCCCCAGCATTTT. The chain has TRBV18 and TRBJ1-5, with a tentative D call TRBD1 (6 bases). V gave up 4 bases and J gave up 2 bases, with 9 bases separating them. This CDR3 contains 14 residues. Germline V gene lookup returns CDR1 KGHSH and CDR2 LQKENI.

The rearrangement uses TRBV21-1 and TRBJ1-5. TRBV21-1 has pseudogene status. The CDR3 runs to 13 residues. The CDR3 sequence: CASSKVREQPQHF. CDR3 bases: TGTGCCAGCAGCAAAGTGAGGGAACAGCCCCAGCATTTT.

The J gene is TRBJ1-6, the V gene TRBV3-1 (or the pseudogene TRBV3-2), with 12 positions matching TRBD1. This CDR3 contains 15 residues. Germline V gives CDR1 LGHDT, CDR2 YNNKEL (reference sequence). J lost 10 bases, V lost 5 bases, and 6 bases had no gene match. CDR3 loop: CASSSRDRGPSPLHF. The CDR3 region has the DNA TGTGCCAGCAGCAGCCGGGACAGGGGGCCCTCACCCCTCCACTTT.